This T cell receptor (beta chain) was identified during a study of cytomegalovirus exposure and HLA in healthy donors. CDR3 length equals 15 residues. In germline, CDR1 is SGHTA, CDR2 FQGNSA. The V end lost 5 bases, the J end lost 0 bases, and 10 bases lay between the germline ends. The study ran its PCR with 60 Vbeta and 13 Jbeta primers. Some clones are missing from TCRdb's copy, which holds only in-frame ones; the method was immunoSEQ multiplex PCR. This sample has approximately 120,000 clones; 60% to 80% occur once, and the top ten carry around 3.3%. The source is a woman aged 45 to 65 in good health and CMV-seronegative. Input material: PBMCs. This chain joins TRBV7-2 and TRBJ1-4; the D gene is possibly TRBD1 (5 bases). The CDR3 is CASSRDFATNEKLFF. CDR3 coding DNA: TGTGCCAGCAGCCGGGACTTTGCAACTAATGAAAAACTGTTTTTT.